The 25 T cell receptor beta chains below all came from one sample that was sequenced in a study of cytomegalovirus exposure and HLA in healthy donors. PCR involved 60 Vbeta and 13 Jbeta primers. Generated by immunoSEQ multiplex PCR, the TCRdb table keeps only in-frame clones and is missing some. The table lists some 120,000 clones, roughly 70% of them singletons. Sequenced material: PBMCs. The receptor set was obtained from a woman in her twenties or thirties in good health and CMV-seronegative.

The chain carries TRBV4-3 and TRBJ1-1, with D possibly matching TRBD1 (5 bases). The CDR3 length is 15 residues. Germline CDR1 reads LGHNA; CDR2 reads YSLEER. V lost 0 bases and J 1 base, leaving 9 bases between the germline ends. The CDR3 reads CASSQEPGENTEAFF. As DNA, the CDR3 is TGCGCCAGCAGCCAAGAACCGGGGGAGAACACTGAAGCTTTCTTT.

The rearrangement links TRBV7-9 to TRBJ2-3; no reliable D call. Trimming stripped 5 bases from V and 2 bases from J, with 5 bases between. The CDR3 has 12 amino acids. Germline values: CDR1 SEHNR, CDR2 FQNEAQ (reference sequence). This CDR3 reads CASSLSTDTQYF. In nucleotides, the CDR3 is TGTGCCAGCAGCCTATCCACAGATACGCAGTATTTT.

This clone was seen just once. CDR3 sequence (DNA): TGTGCCAGCAGTGAGCCACAGGGGTACACTGAAGCTTTCTTT. Its translation: CASSEPQGYTEAFF. J is TRBJ1-1 and V is TRBV6-1, with 7 positions matching TRBD1. The CDR3 extends over 14 amino acids. The germline CDR1 and CDR2 sequences are MNHNS and SASEGT. The V segment lost 3 bases and the J segment 3 bases; nucleotides outside the gene matches: 4.

The rearrangement links TRBV18 to TRBJ2-1; D possibly corresponds to TRBD1 (5 bases). The V end was cut by 4 bases, the J end by 5 bases, with 12 bases between. Germline CDR1 KGHSH, CDR2 LQKENI. The CDR3 loop spans 14 amino acids. The CDR3 reads CASSRDSWNNEQFF. The CDR3 nucleotides are TGTGCCAGCTCACGAGACAGCTGGAACAATGAGCAGTTCTTC.

The chain has TRBV10-3 and TRBJ2-3; the D gene is possibly TRBD1 (5 bases). The CDR3 totals 14 residues. Germline V lookup: CDR1 ENHRY, CDR2 SYGVKD. V was trimmed by 2 bases and J by 5 bases, leaving 11 bases between them. CDR3 residues: CAISEMAQGDTQYF. The CDR3, as DNA: TGTGCCATCAGTGAGATGGCCCAGGGAGATACGCAGTATTTT.

The chain links TRBV7-2 to TRBJ1-1; 8 bases agree with TRBD1. The germline gives CDR1 SGHTA, CDR2 FQGNSA. V was clipped by 2 bases and J by 1 base; unmatched bases: 9. The CDR3 is 17 amino acids. CDR3 sequence (DNA): TGTGCCAGCAGCTTAAAGGTGGACAGGGCGGAGAACACTGAAGCTTTCTTT. Protein product: CASSLKVDRAENTEAFF.

This chain links TRBV5-1 with TRBJ2-3; TRBD2 aligns across 15 bases. Germline V CDR1 and CDR2: SGHRS, YFSETQ. Trimming cost V 9 bases and J 5 bases; bases outside gene matches: 7. This CDR3 contains 15 residues. The CDR3 here is CATGLAGGPGDTQYF. DNA for the CDR3: TGCGCCACCGGACTAGCGGGAGGGCCCGGAGATACGCAGTATTTT.

V usage is TRBV4-1 and J usage is TRBJ2-7, with D unclear. There are 15 residues in the CDR3. The germline V gene encodes CDR1 MGHRA and CDR2 YSYEKL. Trimming shortened V by 0 bases and J by 0 bases, and 9 bases separated the two germline ends. CDR3 in amino acids: CASSQEARLSYEQYF. Written as DNA, the CDR3 is TGCGCCAGCAGCCAAGAAGCCAGACTCTCCTACGAGCAGTACTTC.

This chain links TRBV6-5 with TRBJ1-6; 9 bases align to TRBD1. This CDR3 has 12 amino acids. After removal of 5 bases from V and 14 bases from J, the junction contained 4 bases not matched to a gene. CDR1 is MNHEY, CDR2 SVGAGI, per germline. CDR3 nucleotide sequence: TGTGCCAGCAGTCGGGACAGGGTCACCCTCCACTTT. Translation: CASSRDRVTLHF.

This CDR3 reads CASRGGASGYTF. In DNA form, the CDR3 reads TGTGCCAGCAGGGGAGGGGCCAGTGGCTACACCTTC. The V and J genes are TRBV25-1 and TRBJ1-2; weak D call: TRBD1 (5 bases). Per the germline V gene, CDR1 is MGHDK and CDR2 is SYGVNS. V lost 6 bases to trimming and J lost 7 bases, with 12 bases between them. The CDR3 has 12 amino acids.

The CDR3 loop is CASSLGGEGGEKLFF. The CDR3 DNA is TGTGCCAGCAGCTTAGGGGGGGAAGGAGGGGAAAAACTGTTTTTT. The rearrangement joins TRBV7-2 to TRBJ1-4; D perhaps matches TRBD1 (5 bases). Trimming took 1 base from V and 8 from J, leaving 14 bases between them. Germline-derived CDR1 and CDR2 are SGHTA and FQGNSA. The CDR3 is 15 residues long.

There are a few counts of this clone. The chain couples TRBV6-5 to TRBJ1-1; no reliable D call. This CDR3 is built from 15 residues. Germline V gene sequence: CDR1 MNHEY, CDR2 SVGAGI. Trimming stripped 5 bases from V and 6 bases from J, with 19 bases between. The CDR3 DNA reads TGTGCCAGCAGTAAGACTCGGACGGCCGGGGCTGAAGCTTTCTTT. This translates into CASSKTRTAGAEAFF.

This clone was counted a single time. The genes are TRBV19 and TRBJ1-1, with D perhaps TRBD1 (6 bases). CDR3 length equals 16 residues. Trimming stripped 6 bases from V and 4 bases from J, with 21 bases between. The germline gives CDR1 LNHDA, CDR2 SQIVND (reference sequence). The CDR3 sequence is CASSHSRTAQSTEAFF. The CDR3 DNA reads as TGTGCCAGTAGCCACTCGCGGACAGCCCAAAGCACTGAAGCTTTCTTT.

J is TRBJ2-7 and V is TRBV15; D is ambiguous. V was clipped by 0 bases and J by 2 bases, with 8 bases between them. This CDR3 comprises 14 residues. From germline, CDR1 is LNHNV and CDR2 YYDKDF (reference sequence). Here the CDR3 DNA reads TGTGCCACCAGCAGAGAGGCAGGAACCTACGAGCAGTACTTC. Protein: CATSREAGTYEQYF. Full variable domain (remainder filled in from reference TRBV15 and TRBJ2-7): DAMVIQNPRYQVTQFGKPVTLSCSQTLNHNVMYWYQQKSSQAPKLLFHYYDKDFNNEADTPDNFQSRRPNTSFCFLDIRSPGLGDTAMYLCATSREAGTYEQYFGPGTRLTVT.

This clone appeared a few times. The rearrangement links TRBV5-1 to TRBJ2-5, with no clear D. Germline lookup yields CDR1 SGHRS and CDR2 YFSETQ. The V end was cut by 1 base, the J end by 2 bases, with 3 bases between. The CDR3 runs to 12 residues. CDR3 coding DNA: TGCGCCAGCAGCTTGCGGCAAGAGACCCAGTACTTC. Residues: CASSLRQETQYF. The complete variable domain, with remaining parts taken from reference TRBV5-1 and TRBJ2-5, reads KAGVTQTPRYLIKTRGQQVTLSCSPISGHRSVSWYQQTPGQGLQFLFEYFSETQRNKGNFPGRFSGRQFSNSRSEMNVSTLELGDSALYLCASSLRQETQYFGPGTRLLVL.

The chain links TRBV27 to TRBJ1-2; the match to TRBD1 covers 11 bases. The trim removed 6 bases at V and 5 bases at J, leaving 11 bases unmatched. Germline V gene lookup returns CDR1 MNHEY and CDR2 SMNVEV (reference sequence). The CDR3 spans 16 residues. CDR3 residues: CASSPIGQGAGYGYTF. The CDR3 DNA reads TGTGCCAGCAGCCCGATTGGACAGGGGGCCGGTTATGGCTACACCTTC.

The chain couples TRBV14 to TRBJ2-7, with D possibly matching TRBD1 (5 bases). Germline V gene sequence: CDR1 SGHDN, CDR2 FVKESK. Trimming pared 6 bases from V and 3 bases from J, leaving 15 bases between. CDR3 length: 14 amino acids. The CDR3 loop is CASSLQARDYEQYF. CDR3 DNA: TGTGCCAGCAGTCTACAGGCCAGGGACTACGAGCAGTACTTC.

This chain joins TRBV13 and TRBJ2-7; 11 bases are a match to TRBD2. CDR1 and CDR2 (germline): PRHDT, FYEKMQ (reference sequence). V was pared by 4 bases and J by 4 bases, with 3 bases of the junction left unmatched. The CDR3 is 14 residues long. The CDR3 sequence is CASSSTSGEYEQYF. The CDR3 region has the DNA TGTGCCAGCAGCTCGACTAGCGGGGAGTACGAGCAGTACTTC.

This clone was detected only once. The chain joins TRBV7-2 to TRBJ1-2; 8 positions agree with TRBD1. Germline V gene sequence: CDR1 SGHTA, CDR2 FQGNSA. V was clipped by 1 base and J by 6 bases; unmatched bases: 4. The CDR3 length is 14 residues. Written as DNA, the CDR3 is TGTGCCAGCAGCTTAGAACGGACAGGGCATGGCTACACCTTC. It is translated as CASSLERTGHGYTF.

The rearrangement uses TRBV2 and TRBJ1-5; possible D gene TRBD1, 5 bases. This CDR3 is 15 amino acids long. Germline loops: CDR1 SNHLY, CDR2 FYNNEI. V dropped 5 bases and J dropped 0 bases, with 11 bases sitting between them. CDR3 coding DNA: TGTGCCAGCAGTTTGACACAGGCTAGCAATCAGCCCCAGCATTTT. Translating it yields CASSLTQASNQPQHF.

This clone was observed a handful of times. V usage is TRBV7-8 and J usage is TRBJ2-2, with D possibly being TRBD1 (6 bases). The V gene's germline CDR1 is SGHVS and CDR2 FQNEAQ. The CDR3 is 16 residues long. Trimming shortened V by 3 bases and J by 0 bases, and 11 bases separated the two germline ends. The CDR3 DNA sequence: TGTGCCAGCAGCTTGTTTGGGGGCGCGAACACCGGGGAGCTGTTTTTT. Its protein is CASSLFGGANTGELFF.

The CDR3 spells CASSPIRGPNTEAFF. The CDR3 DNA follows: TGTGCCAGCAGCCCGATCAGGGGGCCCAACACTGAAGCTTTCTTT. The chain employs TRBV11-3 and TRBJ1-1; 8 nucleotides line up with TRBD1. V was clipped by 5 bases and J by 2 bases; unmatched bases: 7. CDR3 length: 15 amino acids. Germline V CDR1 and CDR2: SGHNT, YENEEA.

V usage is TRBV11-2 and J usage is TRBJ2-3; 9 bases fit TRBD2. The germline V gene has CDR1 SGHAT and CDR2 FQNNGV. With V trimmed by 1 base and J by 5 bases, 7 bases remained unmatched. CDR3 length: 16 amino acids. The CDR3 loop is CASSLGNSGSEDTQYF. CDR3 DNA: TGTGCCAGCAGCTTAGGGAATAGCGGGAGCGAAGATACGCAGTATTTT. Together with reference TRBV11-2 and TRBJ2-3, the CDR3 gives the full variable domain: EAGVAQSPRYKIIEKRQSVAFWCNPISGHATLYWYQQILGQGPKLLIQFQNNGVVDDSQLPKDRFSAERLKGVDSTLKIQPAKLEDSAVYLCASSLGNSGSEDTQYFGPGTRLTVL.

The chain uses TRBV5-1 and TRBJ1-2, with 7 bases lining up with TRBD1. CDR1 is SGHRS and CDR2 is YFSETQ in the germline V gene. The CDR3 runs to 14 residues. The junction had 4 bases not matched to a gene; V was cut back by 2 bases and J by 3 bases. The CDR3: CASSFTGEDYGYTF. Here the CDR3 DNA reads TGCGCCAGCAGCTTTACAGGGGAGGACTATGGCTACACCTTC.

This clone was picked up a small number of times. The chain recombines TRBV7-9 with TRBJ2-7, with a possible D match to TRBD2 (5 bases). CDR3 length equals 14 residues. Germline CDR1 is SEHNR and CDR2 is FQNEAQ (reference sequence). V was pared by 1 base and J by 6 bases, with 13 bases between. The CDR3 reads CASSLEFPGFEQYF. The CDR3 DNA follows: TGTGCCAGCAGCTTAGAATTTCCGGGGTTCGAGCAGTACTTC.